The 21 T cell receptor beta chains below come from one sample, sequenced in a study of Graves' ophthalmopathy and Graves' hyperthyroidism. RNA transcripts provided the template for amplifying TCR beta CDR3 regions. RT-PCR in the first round used HTBI primers; a second-round multiplex PCR followed. TCRdb called the multiplex PCR reads again in MiXCR, with one record for every CDR3 protein. The profile shows 680,000 or so distinct CDR3 sequences, over 20% of them singletons. The specimen was peripheral blood. The receptors derive from a woman aged 18-30 years with stable Graves' hyperthyroidism. Some clones in this sample may be carry-over from other donors' samples.

Many counts were recorded for this clonotype. This rearrangement joins TRBV20-1 to TRBJ1-2; a weak D match, TRBD1 (5 bases). The V end lost 5 bases, the J end lost 1 base, and 11 bases lay between the germline ends. The CDR3 is 13 amino acids. Germline assignment: CDR1 DFQATT and CDR2 SNEGSKA (reference sequence). The CDR3 DNA sequence: TGCAGTGCTCGGGACGGGGGTAACTATGGCTACACCTTC. Translating gives CSARDGGNYGYTF.

This clonotype has more than one count but fewer than ten. This chain joins TRBV4-2 and TRBJ2-7; D not resolved. This CDR3 is built from 14 residues. In germline, CDR1 is LGHNA, CDR2 YNFKEQ. The V and J ends lost 2 bases and 4 bases respectively, with 12 bases between them. CDR3 loop: CASSQSVLGYEQYF. As DNA, the CDR3 is TGTGCCAGCAGCCAAAGCGTTCTGGGTTACGAGCAGTACTTC.

V is TRBV7-9 and J is TRBJ2-7, with 9 bases matching TRBD1. J lost 6 bases, V lost 5 bases, and 5 bases had no gene match. This CDR3 is built from 13 residues. Germline CDR1 reads SEHNR; CDR2 reads FQNEAQ (reference sequence). The CDR3 is CASSLGQGLEQYF. The CDR3 nucleotides read TGTGCCAGCAGCCTTGGACAGGGGCTCGAGCAGTACTTC.

This clonotype was counted many times. The chain links TRBV20-1 to TRBJ2-2; a weak D match, TRBD1 (6 bases). From germline, CDR1 is DFQATT and CDR2 SNEGSKA (reference sequence). Between the trimmed V and J ends, which lost 5 bases and 4 bases, there was a span of 8 bases. This CDR3 is built from 12 residues. The CDR3 reads CSASDSTGELFF. Here the CDR3 DNA reads TGCAGTGCTTCGGACAGCACCGGGGAGCTGTTTTTT.

This chain links TRBV11-2 with TRBJ2-7; 8 nucleotides line up with TRBD2. This CDR3 contains 16 residues. J was trimmed by 3 bases and V by 0 bases; bases with no gene match: 7. The germline V gene encodes CDR1 SGHAT and CDR2 FQNNGV. The CDR3 loop is CASSLEASGWGYEQYF. DNA for the CDR3: TGTGCCAGCAGCTTAGAGGCTAGCGGGTGGGGCTACGAGCAGTACTTC.

This clonotype appeared many times. The V gene is TRBV7-2, the J gene TRBJ1-2, with D tentatively TRBD1 (5 bases). V lost 0 bases, J lost 7 bases, and 9 bases lay in between. This CDR3 is 13 amino acids long. Germline-derived CDR1 and CDR2 are SGHTA and FQGNSA. CDR3 in DNA: TGTGCCAGCAGCTTAGCGAGGAGGGGTGGCTACACCTTC. Its protein is CASSLARRGGYTF.

This clonotype occurred many times. The rearrangement links TRBV20-1 to TRBJ2-5; TRBD1 aligns across 10 bases. This CDR3 has 15 amino acids. With V trimmed by 5 bases and J by 0 bases, 6 bases remained unmatched. The V gene's germline CDR1 is DFQATT and CDR2 SNEGSKA (reference sequence). As DNA, the CDR3 is TGCAGTGCTCTAGGGACAGGGGACAACCAAGAGACCCAGTACTTC. Protein product: CSALGTGDNQETQYF.

This rearrangement joins TRBV2 to TRBJ2-2; D is unclear. V shed 1 base and J shed 1 base, with 7 bases lying between them. There are 15 residues in the CDR3. CDR1 and CDR2 (germline): SNHLY, FYNNEI. In DNA, the CDR3 is TGTGCCAGCAGTGAAGTCGTTGGGAACACCGGGGAGCTGTTTTTT. Amino acid sequence: CASSEVVGNTGELFF.

Many counts were recorded for this clonotype. The rearrangement joins TRBV10-3 to TRBJ1-1; no clear D gene. This CDR3 spans 12 amino acids. Germline V CDR1 and CDR2: ENHRY, SYGVKD. The V and J ends lost 6 bases and 2 bases respectively, with 7 bases between them. The CDR3: CAIRAGNTEAFF. The CDR3, as DNA: TGTGCCATCAGGGCGGGAAACACTGAAGCTTTCTTT.

V gene TRBV6-2 or TRBV6-3 combines with J gene TRBJ2-6, with 7 bases lining up with TRBD1. CDR3 length: 18 amino acids. The trim removed 7 bases at V and 0 bases at J, leaving 12 bases unmatched. Per germline, CDR1 MNHEY and CDR2 SVGEGT. The CDR3 reads CASTNRGTGFSGANVLTF. CDR3 DNA: TGTGCCAGCACCAACAGGGGTACGGGGTTCTCTGGGGCCAACGTCCTGACTTTC.

This clonotype has a count of ten or more. The chain couples TRBV7-2 to TRBJ2-7, with TRBD2 matching 11 bases. CDR1 and CDR2 (germline): SGHTA, FQGNSA. The trim removed 5 bases at V and 2 bases at J, leaving 5 bases unmatched. The CDR3 is made up of 15 amino acids. CDR3 in amino acids: CASSRTSGQPYEQYF. CDR3 sequence (DNA): TGTGCCAGCAGCCGGACTAGCGGGCAGCCCTACGAGCAGTACTTC.

This clonotype was seen ten or more times. The chain combines TRBV29-1 with TRBJ2-5; 10 nucleotides align to TRBD2. The CDR3 sequence is 12 residues long. V lost 7 bases and J lost 2; bases outside the gene matches: 1. Per germline, CDR1 SQVTM and CDR2 ANQGSEA. CDR3: CSGAGGQETQYF. CDR3 DNA sequence: TGCAGCGGAGCGGGGGGGCAAGAGACCCAGTACTTC.

This clonotype showed up many times. The rearrangement uses TRBV7-2 and TRBJ1-2, with no clear D. The germline V gene has CDR1 SGHTA and CDR2 FQGNSA. Trimming shortened V by 8 bases and J by 1 base, and 5 bases separated the two germline ends. This CDR3 contains 11 residues. CDR3 DNA sequence: TGTGCCAGCGGATTTAACTATGGCTACACCTTC. It specifies CASGFNYGYTF.

A remark on this clonotype: A much larger clone differs by one base, so this may be a read error. V is TRBV6-2 or TRBV6-3 and J is TRBJ1-5, with a tentative D call TRBD1 (5 bases). Per germline, CDR1 MNHEY and CDR2 SVGEGT. This CDR3 region has 15 residues. CDR3 DNA sequence: TGTGCCAGCAGTGTTGGGCAGGGCAACAATCAGTCCCAGCATTTT. This encodes CASSVGQGNNQSQHF.

V and J are TRBV10-3 and TRBJ1-1, with 8 bases lining up with TRBD1. This CDR3 has 15 residues. The ends lost 10 bases at V and 0 bases at J; junction bases unmatched: 10. The germline CDR1 and CDR2 sequences are ENHRY and SYGVKD. The DNA for the CDR3 is TGTGCCAACCCGAGACAGGGGAAGGTGAACACTGAAGCTTTCTTT. As protein: CANPRQGKVNTEAFF.

This clonotype was observed many times. The V and J genes are TRBV7-2 and TRBJ1-5; TRBD1 aligns across 7 bases. CDR3 length: 14 amino acids. Germline loops: CDR1 SGHTA, CDR2 FQGNSA. Losses at the gene ends were 5 bases for V and 3 bases for J; bases not matched to a gene: 4. CDR3 sequence reads: CASSPTGYNQPQHF. Here the CDR3 DNA reads TGTGCCAGCAGCCCGACAGGGTACAATCAGCCCCAGCATTTT.

This clonotype was counted many times. This chain connects TRBV6-5 to TRBJ1-5, with 7 bases matching TRBD1. Per the germline V gene, CDR1 is MNHEY and CDR2 is SVGAGI. CDR3 length: 14 residues. The V segment lost 7 bases and the J segment 0 bases; nucleotides outside the gene matches: 3. CDR3 sequence reads: CASTRGRSNQPQHF. The DNA of the CDR3 is TGTGCCAGCACGAGGGGGCGTAGCAATCAGCCCCAGCATTTT.

This clonotype was detected only a few times. The chain recombines TRBV5-1 with TRBJ2-5; 10 bases are a match to TRBD2. Germline assignment: CDR1 SGHRS and CDR2 YFSETQ. Losses at the gene ends were 4 bases for V and 4 bases for J; bases not matched to a gene: 4. This CDR3 has 14 amino acids. The CDR3 reads CASSPGLAIETQYF. The CDR3 DNA is TGCGCCAGCAGCCCGGGACTAGCGATAGAGACCCAGTACTTC.

This clonotype was detected many times. A single base separates this from a much larger clone, so it may be a read error. The chain uses TRBV6-5 and TRBJ2-7; D may be TRBD2 (5 bases). Trimming removed 10 bases from V and 1 base from J, with 20 bases in between. In germline, CDR1 is MNHEY, CDR2 SVGAGI. CDR3 length: 15 amino acids. For the CDR3, the DNA is TGTGCCAACAGCCCCCGGGGAAGCTCATCCTACGAGCAGTACTTC. It specifies CANSPRGSSSYEQYF.

In its sample, this clonotype was seen once. A much more abundant neighbour one base away suggests this may be a read error. The chain joins TRBV5-1 to TRBJ2-7; 10 bases line up with TRBD1. V gave up 3 bases and J gave up 6 bases; unmatched junction bases: 6. The CDR3 consists of 14 residues. CDR1 and CDR2 from the germline V gene are SGHRS and YFSETQ. CDR3 residues: CASSSLDRGCEQYF. The CDR3, as DNA: TGCGCCAGCAGCTCCCTGGACAGGGGGTGCGAGCAGTACTTC.

Points on this clonotype: At one end, the junction sequence differs from germline, possibly due to a read error. The chain uses TRBV11-1 and TRBJ2-7, with 9 positions matching TRBD2. CDR1 is SGHAT, CDR2 FQDESV, per germline (reference sequence). This CDR3 has 15 amino acids. The DNA for the CDR3 is TGTGCCAGCAGCTTAGGGGCTAGCGGGGAGAACGAACAGTACTTC. Its translation is CASSLGASGENEQYF. Full variable domain (missing parts from reference TRBV11-1 and TRBJ2-7): EAEVAQSPRYKITEKSQAVAFWCDPISGHATLYWYRQILGQGPELLVQFQDESVVDDSQLPKDRFSAERLKGVDSTLKIQPAELGDSAMYLCASSLGASGENEQYFGPGTRLTVT.